This T cell receptor (beta chain) was found in a study of blood T cell repertoires in COVID-19. Germline-derived CDR1 and CDR2 are SGHAT and FQNNGV. The V segment lost 2 bases and the J segment 3 bases; nucleotides outside the gene matches: 9. CDR3 length: 18 amino acids. Per the original methods: Amplification from reference gene primers served as the basis for estimated nucleated cell counts. The repertoire was sequenced with immunoSEQ multiplex PCR; TCRdb's copy has only in-frame clones and lacks some. V and J calls and clone size are as listed in that table; D and trimming were resolved from the DNA. The data contain over 200,000 clones, approximately 90% of them singletons.

The source of this sequence is a man aged 25 to 40 with COVID-19, enrolled during active disease. Sequencing input: peripheral blood. The chain carries TRBV11-2 and TRBJ2-3, with 12 nucleotides matching TRBD2. CDR3 coding DNA: TGTGCCAGCAGCTTATTGAGCCGGACTAGCGGGATGACAGATACGCAGTATTTT. It encodes CASSLLSRTSGMTDTQYF. The whole variable domain, remainder taken from reference TRBV11-2 and TRBJ2-3, is EAGVAQSPRYKIIEKRQSVAFWCNPISGHATLYWYQQILGQGPKLLIQFQNNGVVDDSQLPKDRFSAERLKGVDSTLKIQPAKLEDSAVYLCASSLLSRTSGMTDTQYFGPGTRLTVL.